The 20 T cell receptor beta chains given below trace back to one sample, sequenced in a study of radiotherapy plus CTLA-4 blockade in lung cancer listed by TCRdb under 2018. The method was the immunoSEQ multiplex PCR assay. TCRdb provides this immuneACCESS table in a form limited to in-frame rearrangements. Some clones are lacking; in checked studies, under half of them reflect an unresolved V gene, and why the rest are absent is not known. This sample is represented by over 60,000 clones; around 86% of them were singletons. The top ten clones comprise 0.87% of the sample. The sample in question was peripheral blood, obtained from a patient treated with radiotherapy plus ipilimumab. The origin of the receptors is a human donor with non-small cell lung cancer who had stable disease on radiotherapy plus ipilimumab.

This clone showed up just once. This chain connects TRBV7-9 to TRBJ2-1; 8 nucleotides line up with TRBD2. V lost 1 base to trimming and J lost 8 bases; unmatched junction nucleotides: 10. This CDR3 spans 16 amino acids. The germline V gene encodes CDR1 SEHNR and CDR2 FQNEAQ (reference sequence). The CDR3 nucleotides are TGTGCCAGCAGCTTAGTTATAGCGGGAACCGAGGATGAGCAGTTCTTC. Protein product: CASSLVIAGTEDEQFF.

With regard to this clone: This sample includes further DNA sequences coding for the same CDR3. The V call is TRBV11-2, the J call TRBJ1-5; D call uncertain. CDR1 is SGHAT, CDR2 FQNNGV, per germline. The CDR3 covers 14 residues. V was trimmed by 4 bases and J by 7 bases, leaving 14 bases between them. The CDR3 spells CASSSRGIGQPQHF. The CDR3 DNA reads as TGTGCCAGCAGCTCCAGAGGAATCGGGCAGCCCCAGCATTTT. Variable domain in full (rest from reference TRBV11-2 and TRBJ1-5): EAGVAQSPRYKIIEKRQSVAFWCNPISGHATLYWYQQILGQGPKLLIQFQNNGVVDDSQLPKDRFSAERLKGVDSTLKIQPAKLEDSAVYLCASSSRGIGQPQHFGDGTRLSIL.

Only one count was recorded for this clone. The chain has TRBV5-1 and TRBJ2-7, with 11 bases lining up with TRBD2. The germline gives CDR1 SGHRS, CDR2 YFSETQ. The CDR3 is 16 amino acids. The ends lost 4 bases at V and 2 bases at J; junction bases unmatched: 8. The CDR3 region is CASSPSLLAGAYEQYF. The CDR3 DNA sequence: TGCGCCAGCAGCCCCTCATTACTAGCGGGGGCCTACGAGCAGTACTTC.

V gene TRBV5-1 combines with J gene TRBJ2-3, with D perhaps matching TRBD1 or TRBD2 (6 bases each). CDR1 and CDR2 (germline): SGHRS, YFSETQ. Trimming stripped 4 bases from V and 3 bases from J, with 15 bases between. The CDR3 extends over 15 amino acids. The CDR3 is CASSLLGGSTDTQYF. For the CDR3, the DNA is TGCGCCAGCAGCCTGTTGGGGGGCAGTACAGATACGCAGTATTTT. The entire variable domain, with the rest obtained from reference TRBV5-1 and TRBJ2-3, is as follows: KAGVTQTPRYLIKTRGQQVTLSCSPISGHRSVSWYQQTPGQGLQFLFEYFSETQRNKGNFPGRFSGRQFSNSRSEMNVSTLELGDSALYLCASSLLGGSTDTQYFGPGTRLTVL.

This clone was seen a single time. The gene calls are TRBV9 and TRBJ2-1; D is perhaps TRBD1 or TRBD2 (6 bases each). The CDR3 has 16 residues. Trimming removed 0 bases at V and 2 bases at J, with 12 bases between. Germline values: CDR1 SGDLS, CDR2 YYNGEE. The CDR3 nucleotides read TGTGCCAGCAGCGTAGAAATGGGGGGCCCCTACAATGAGCAGTTCTTC. It yields the protein CASSVEMGGPYNEQFF. Filled out from reference TRBV9 and TRBJ2-1, the complete variable domain reads DSGVTQTPKHLITATGQRVTLRCSPRSGDLSVYWYQQSLDQGLQFLIQYYNGEERAKGNILERFSAQQFPDLHSELNLSSLELGDSALYFCASSVEMGGPYNEQFFGPGTRLTVL.

A remark on this clone: The sample has other DNA sequences that encode this CDR3 too. The chain links TRBV14 to TRBJ1-5, with D perhaps matching TRBD1 (6 bases). Germline values: CDR1 SGHDN, CDR2 FVKESK. CDR3 size: 13 residues. The V end was cut by 8 bases, the J end by 4 bases, with 12 bases between. The chain's CDR3 is CASSTGLNQPQHF. DNA for the CDR3: TGTGCCAGCTCCACAGGGCTTAATCAGCCCCAGCATTTT.

For this clone: Germline is not matched at one junction end, which may reflect a read error. This rearrangement joins TRBV28 to TRBJ1-1; D may be TRBD1 (6 bases). The CDR3 has 15 residues. Germline V CDR1 and CDR2: MDHEN, SYDVKM. CDR3 sequence reads: CDSSPPGTMNTEAFF. CDR3 in DNA: TGTGACAGCAGTCCCCCCGGGACAATGAACACTGAAGCTTTCTTT.

The chain combines TRBV7-9 with TRBJ2-1; either TRBD1 or TRBD2 may supply D (5 bases each). From germline, CDR1 is SEHNR and CDR2 FQNEAQ (reference sequence). Trimming took off 5 bases at V and 4 bases at J, with 12 bases between the two ends. CDR3 length: 14 residues. This chain's CDR3 is CASSPGPGYNEQFF. The CDR3 DNA reads TGTGCCAGCAGCCCAGGGCCGGGGTACAATGAGCAGTTCTTC.

The chain joins TRBV7-2 to TRBJ1-2, with TRBD1 identical over 7 bases. V was pared by 2 bases and J by 8 bases, with 11 bases of the junction left unmatched. This CDR3 is built from 15 residues. Germline V CDR1 and CDR2: SGHTA, FQGNSA. The CDR3, as DNA: TGTGCCAGCAGCTTATGGGGAGACAGGGAGGGAGGCTACACCTTC. Amino acid sequence: CASSLWGDREGGYTF.

The chain is built from TRBV11-2 and TRBJ2-5; D remains unclear. V was shortened by 3 bases and J by 1 base, with 9 bases between the two germline ends. The CDR3 loop spans 14 amino acids. Germline V gene data show CDR1 as SGHAT and CDR2 as FQNNGV. The CDR3 sequence: CASSFGPIQETQYF. CDR3 nucleotides: TGTGCCAGCAGCTTTGGGCCAATCCAAGAGACCCAGTACTTC.

The chain recombines TRBV27 with TRBJ2-7; D not resolved. Trimming removed 2 bases at V and 1 base at J, with 15 bases between. Looked up from germline, CDR1 is MNHEY and CDR2 is SMNVEV (reference sequence). The CDR3 runs 16 residues. This chain's CDR3 is CASSLPPIRPSYEQYF. The CDR3 DNA reads TGTGCCAGCAGTTTACCTCCAATACGTCCATCCTACGAGCAGTACTTC.

V and J are TRBV27 and TRBJ2-1; 11 bases fit TRBD1. The CDR3 is 18 amino acids. Germline-derived CDR1 and CDR2 are MNHEY and SMNVEV (reference sequence). V gave up 6 bases and J gave up 2 bases; unmatched junction bases: 12. The CDR3 nucleotides are TGTGCCAGCAGAGACCCCCGTGGGACAGGGGGAACCTACAATGAGCAGTTCTTC. Translating it yields CASRDPRGTGGTYNEQFF.

The rearrangement links TRBV11-2 to TRBJ2-3; D gene ambiguous. V lost 7 bases and J lost 3, with 14 bases in between. Per germline, CDR1 SGHAT and CDR2 FQNNGV. The CDR3 consists of 14 residues. The DNA for the CDR3 is TGTGCCAGCATGCCGGGTTTCTCGACAGATACGCAGTATTTT. Its translation: CASMPGFSTDTQYF.

The table lists this clone with a count of one. The chain combines TRBV28 with TRBJ1-4; D remains ambiguous. The length of the CDR3 is 14 residues. Per the germline V gene, CDR1 is MDHEN and CDR2 is SYDVKM. V was shortened by 3 bases and J by 8 bases, with 13 bases between the two germline ends. DNA of the CDR3: TGTGCCAGCAGTTTGGGCGGGTGGCGGGAAAAACTGTTTTTT. Amino acids: CASSLGGWREKLFF.

V gene TRBV6-6 combines with J gene TRBJ2-5; D gene unclear. The germline CDR1 and CDR2 sequences are MNHNY and SVGAGI (reference sequence). The CDR3 has 14 residues. The ends were cut back, 5 bases at V and 5 bases at J, with 15 bases in the middle. Here the CDR3 reads CASSQATRAETQYF. The CDR3 region has the DNA TGTGCCAGCAGTCAAGCCACACGGGCTGAGACCCAGTACTTC.

The V and J genes are TRBV7-2 and TRBJ2-5; D possibly corresponds to TRBD1 (6 bases). Germline assignment: CDR1 SGHTA and CDR2 FQGNSA. The CDR3 contains 14 residues. Trimming stripped 0 bases from V and 2 bases from J, with 7 bases between. CDR3 loop: CASSLAGAQETQYF. DNA of the CDR3: TGTGCCAGCAGCTTAGCGGGGGCACAAGAGACCCAGTACTTC.

The chain has TRBV11-2 and TRBJ2-2; D possibly uses TRBD1 or TRBD2 (5 bases each). CDR3 size: 17 residues. Germline lookup yields CDR1 SGHAT and CDR2 FQNNGV. Between the trimmed V and J ends, which lost 5 bases and 3 bases, there was a span of 19 bases. In DNA form, the CDR3 reads TGTGCCAGCAGCCCTAGGGGCGGGCGGTATGACACCGGGGAGCTGTTTTTT. Translation gives CASSPRGGRYDTGELFF.

The chain couples TRBV2 to TRBJ1-1; D is undetermined. The V end lost 4 bases, the J end lost 11 bases, and 14 bases lay between the germline ends. The V gene's germline CDR1 is SNHLY and CDR2 FYNNEI. This CDR3 comprises 12 residues. CDR3 residues: CASSGTAPWAFF. CDR3 DNA sequence: TGTGCCAGCAGTGGGACGGCCCCTTGGGCTTTCTTT.

This sequence joins TRBV9 and TRBJ2-5; D unclear. Germline V gene data show CDR1 as SGDLS and CDR2 as YYNGEE. CDR3 length: 12 amino acids. Trimming stripped 0 bases from V and 7 bases from J, with 7 bases between. The CDR3 nucleotides read TGTGCCAGCAGCGTAGAAGGTGGGACCCAGTACTTC. Translation: CASSVEGGTQYF.

The chain has TRBV7-2 and TRBJ2-1, with D unresolved. Per the germline V gene, CDR1 is SGHTA and CDR2 is FQGNSA. With 1 base removed from V and 5 bases from J, the gap between germline ends came to 12 bases. CDR3 length: 15 amino acids. DNA for the CDR3: TGTGCCAGCAGCTTAGTCTCCAGAGCTGACAATGAGCAGTTCTTC. As protein: CASSLVSRADNEQFF.